The clone carrying this T cell receptor beta chain was observed at least ten times. What it binds is not known. The CDR3 runs to 15 residues. Germline CDR1 SGHRS, CDR2 YFSETQ. V lost 0 bases and J 3 bases, leaving 9 bases between the germline ends. These data originate in a study of T cells in Graves' hyperthyroidism and ophthalmopathy. Amplification yielded TCR beta CDR3 regions, with RNA transcripts as the source. The TCR CDR3 was amplified in a first-round RT-PCR using the HTBI primer set. TCRdb recomputed calls from the multiplex PCR reads with MiXCR, one row per CDR3 protein. Of roughly 98,000 distinct CDR3 sequences detected, around 37% appear once; the ten largest clones hold roughly 10%. Uncontrolled infection, other autoimmune disease, pregnancy or lactation led to exclusion. Clinical symptoms, serum thyroxine, TRAb, thyroid ultrasound and orbital computed tomography established diagnosis. Regarding the study as a whole: Blood also carried most thyroid clonotypes expanded above 0.001. A model using 13 V-J features told ophthalmopathy apart from stable hyperthyroidism.

The receptor's source is a young woman with Graves' hyperthyroidism. The V and J genes are TRBV5-1 and TRBJ2-2; a weak D match, TRBD2 (6 bases). The sample taken for sequencing was peripheral blood or thyroid tissue (not recorded which). The CDR3 nucleotides read TGCGCCAGCAGCTTGGAACTAGCTTACACCGGGGAGCTGTTTTTT. Translated, it gives CASSLELAYTGELFF.